This T cell receptor beta chain was identified in a study of blood T cell repertoires in COVID-19. Clones were sequenced by immunoSEQ multiplex PCR, and TCRdb holds only the in-frame ones, with some missing. The data contain about 440,000 clones, approximately 90% of them singletons. This clone was counted a single time. This CDR3 comprises 13 residues. Germline CDR1 and CDR2: SGDLS and YYNGEE. Trimming removed 1 base at V and 3 bases at J, with 7 bases between. The rearrangement links TRBV9 to TRBJ1-1; possible D gene TRBD1, 5 bases. The receptor's source is a woman in her fifties or sixties with COVID-19, enrolled during active disease. Sequencing was carried out using peripheral blood. The CDR3 loop is CASSVKGDTEAFF. Here the CDR3 DNA reads TGTGCCAGCAGCGTAAAAGGGGACACTGAAGCTTTCTTT.